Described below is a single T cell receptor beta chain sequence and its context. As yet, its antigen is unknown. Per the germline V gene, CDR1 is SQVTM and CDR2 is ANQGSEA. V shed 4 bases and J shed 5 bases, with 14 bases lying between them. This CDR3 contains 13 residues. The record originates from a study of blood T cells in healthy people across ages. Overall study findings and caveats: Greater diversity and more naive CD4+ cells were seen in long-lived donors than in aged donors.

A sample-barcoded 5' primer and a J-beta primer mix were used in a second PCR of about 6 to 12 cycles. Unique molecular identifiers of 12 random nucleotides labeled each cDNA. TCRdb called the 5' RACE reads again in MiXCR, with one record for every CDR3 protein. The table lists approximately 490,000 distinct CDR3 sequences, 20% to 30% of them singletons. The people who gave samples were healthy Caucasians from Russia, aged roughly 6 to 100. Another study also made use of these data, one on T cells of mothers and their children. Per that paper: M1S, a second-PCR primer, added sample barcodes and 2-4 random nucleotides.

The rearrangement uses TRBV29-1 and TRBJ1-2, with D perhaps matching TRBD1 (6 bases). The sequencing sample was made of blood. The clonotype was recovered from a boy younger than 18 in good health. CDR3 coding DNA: TGCAGCGTTGCACAGGGAAATCGGTATGGCTACACCTTC. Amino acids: CSVAQGNRYGYTF.